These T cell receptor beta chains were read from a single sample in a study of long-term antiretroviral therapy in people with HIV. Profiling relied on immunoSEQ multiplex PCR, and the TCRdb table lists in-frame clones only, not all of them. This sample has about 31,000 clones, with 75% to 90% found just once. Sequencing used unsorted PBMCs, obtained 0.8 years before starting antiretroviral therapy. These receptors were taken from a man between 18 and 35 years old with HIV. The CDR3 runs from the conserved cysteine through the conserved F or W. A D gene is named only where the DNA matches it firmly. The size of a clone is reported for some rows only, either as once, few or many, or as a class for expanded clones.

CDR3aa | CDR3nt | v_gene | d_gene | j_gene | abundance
CASSLWTQYF | TGTGCCAGCAGCCTTTGGACCCAGTACTTC | TRBV27 | NA | TRBJ2-5 | NA
CASGGRVSEQYF | TGCGCCAGCGGGGGAAGGGTAAGCGAGCAGTACTTC | TRBV10-2 | NA | TRBJ2-7 | NA
CASSLGGDTQYF | TGTGCCAGCAGCTTAGGCGGGGATACGCAGTATTTT | TRBV11-2 | NA | TRBJ2-3 | NA
CASSEGPLPGEKLFF | TGCGCCAGCAGCGAGGGACCCCTACCGGGTGAAAAACTGTTTTTT | TRBV5-1 | NA | TRBJ1-4 | NA
CASSLSHENTEAFF | TGTGCCAGCAGCCTCTCTCACGAGAACACTGAAGCTTTCTTT | TRBV7-3 | NA | TRBJ1-1 | few
CASKVLGGHWEQFF | TGTGCCAGCAAGGTTCTGGGAGGACACTGGGAGCAGTTCTTC | TRBV27 | NA | TRBJ2-1 | once
CATTQQSNTGELFF | TGTGCCACCACGCAACAGTCGAACACCGGGGAGCTGTTTTTT | TRBV19 | NA | TRBJ2-2 | NA
CASSLQGPGELFF | TGTGCCAGCAGCTTGCAGGGCCCCGGGGAGCTGTTTTTT | TRBV5-6 | NA | TRBJ2-2 | few
CASSLATDYGYTF | TGTGCCAGCAGCTTAGCGACGGATTATGGCTACACCTTC | TRBV7-9 | NA | TRBJ1-2 | NA
CASSQPVGGKLFF | TGCGCCAGCAGCCAACCGGTGGGGGGGAAACTGTTTTTT | TRBV4-1 | NA | TRBJ1-4 | NA
CASSPGPAGANVLTF | TGTGCCAGTAGTCCAGGACCCGCTGGGGCCAACGTCCTGACTTTC | TRBV19 | NA | TRBJ2-6 | NA